One and the same sample provided the 23 T cell receptor beta chains below, sequenced in a study of cytomegalovirus exposure and HLA in healthy donors. Generated by immunoSEQ multiplex PCR, the TCRdb table keeps only in-frame clones and is missing some. The sample yields approximately 64,000 clones, about 89% seen once. The sequenced sample was PBMCs. The receptors were sampled from a woman younger than 35 in good health and CMV-seronegative.

V gene TRBV18 combines with J gene TRBJ2-5, with TRBD2 as a possible D gene (6 bases). Germline V gene data show CDR1 as KGHSH and CDR2 as LQKENI. Trimming cost V 3 bases and J 5 bases, with 22 bases left between them. This CDR3 has 17 residues. As DNA, the CDR3 is TGTGCCAGCTCACCGAGGACATTTGGAGGGTTCGGGGAGACCCAGTACTTC. It encodes CASSPRTFGGFGETQYF. Filled out from reference TRBV18 and TRBJ2-5, the complete variable domain reads NAGVMQNPRHLVRRRGQEARLRCSPMKGHSHVYWYRQLPEEGLKFMVYLQKENIIDESGMPKERFSAEFPKEGPSILRIQQVVRGDSAAYFCASSPRTFGGFGETQYFGPGTRLLVL.

J is TRBJ2-7 and V is TRBV7-3; TRBD2 matches 13 bases. After removal of 4 bases from V and 6 bases from J, the junction contained 9 bases not matched to a gene. The CDR3 runs to 16 residues. The germline V gene encodes CDR1 SGHTA and CDR2 FQGTGA. This CDR3 is CASSSGLAGAVGEQYF. In DNA form, the CDR3 reads TGTGCCAGCAGCTCCGGACTAGCGGGAGCGGTGGGCGAGCAGTACTTC.

In regard to this clone: At one end, the junction sequence differs from germline, possibly due to a read error. The CDR3 loop reads CASSLGRGNTGELFF. The CDR3 DNA reads TGTGCTAGCAGCTTAGGCAGGGGGAACACCGGGGAGCTGTTTTTT. The chain is built from TRBV7-7 and TRBJ2-2; the D gene is possibly TRBD1 (6 bases). The CDR3 runs to 15 residues. Germline CDR1 SSHAT, CDR2 FNYEAQ (reference sequence).

The gene calls are TRBV19 and TRBJ2-1; 7 positions agree with TRBD1. The V segment lost 8 bases and the J segment 5 bases; nucleotides outside the gene matches: 6. Germline V gene data show CDR1 as LNHDA and CDR2 as SQIVND (reference sequence). The CDR3 totals 13 residues. The CDR3 nucleotides are TGTGCCAGTGGATCGGGACAGAACAATGAGCAGTTCTTC. Its translation: CASGSGQNNEQFF.

The rearrangement links TRBV9 to TRBJ1-2; TRBD1 is a possible D gene (5 bases). Germline V gene data show CDR1 as SGDLS and CDR2 as YYNGEE. The CDR3 has 16 amino acids. Between the trimmed V and J ends, which lost 3 bases and 4 bases, there was a span of 19 bases. DNA of the CDR3: TGTGCCAGCAGCGGGGGTCAGGGAGGGCCCTCCTATGGCTACACCTTC. This sequence encodes CASSGGQGGPSYGYTF.

The chain links TRBV11-2 to TRBJ1-3, with 7 nucleotides matching TRBD1. The CDR3 length is 19 residues. Trimming at V came to 5 bases and at J to 0 bases, leaving 16 bases not matched to a gene. Germline V CDR1 and CDR2: SGHAT, FQNNGV. The CDR3 DNA follows: TGTGCCAGCAGCCGAGTAGGGACAGAGAACATCCGCTCTGGAAACACCATATATTTT. This codes for CASSRVGTENIRSGNTIYF.

The rearrangement links TRBV7-8 to TRBJ2-5; TRBD1 is a possible D gene (5 bases). CDR3 size: 15 residues. CDR1 and CDR2 from the germline V gene are SGHVS and FQNEAQ. V dropped 0 bases and J dropped 2 bases, with 10 bases sitting between them. This chain's CDR3 is CASSLAGRGQETQYF. The CDR3 DNA reads as TGTGCCAGCAGCTTAGCGGGTAGGGGTCAAGAGACCCAGTACTTC.

This clone showed up just a few times. V is TRBV19 and J is TRBJ2-7; TRBD1 matches 10 bases. The CDR3 has 15 residues. V gave up 3 bases and J gave up 5 bases; unmatched junction bases: 7. Germline V CDR1 and CDR2: LNHDA, SQIVND (reference sequence). The CDR3 coding sequence is TGTGCCAGTAGTATCTACGGACAGGGGGTCGACGAGCAGTACTTC. Its translation is CASSIYGQGVDEQYF.

V is TRBV6-6 and J is TRBJ2-7; D is perhaps TRBD2 (6 bases). V lost 5 bases and J lost 4, with 18 bases in between. The germline gives CDR1 MNHNY, CDR2 SVGAGI (reference sequence). This CDR3 comprises 15 residues. The CDR3 loop is CASSATGTGSYEQYF. CDR3 bases: TGTGCCAGCAGTGCGACCGGGACCGGGAGTTACGAGCAGTACTTC.

V usage is TRBV19 and J usage is TRBJ1-6, with 8 bases aligning to TRBD1. CDR1 LNHDA and CDR2 SQIVND come from the germline V gene (reference sequence). The trim removed 6 bases at V and 9 bases at J, leaving 22 bases unmatched. This CDR3 comprises 19 residues. This CDR3 reads CASSQERMQGALGGSPLHF. The CDR3 coding sequence is TGTGCCAGTAGCCAAGAAAGGATGCAGGGGGCCCTCGGGGGTTCACCCCTCCACTTT.

The V call is TRBV9, the J call TRBJ2-5, with 7 bases aligning to TRBD2. The V segment lost 0 bases and the J segment 4 bases; nucleotides outside the gene matches: 0. The CDR3 consists of 13 residues. CDR1 and CDR2 (germline): SGDLS, YYNGEE. The CDR3 is CASSVAGGETQYF. Here the CDR3 DNA reads TGTGCCAGCAGCGTAGCGGGAGGAGAGACCCAGTACTTC.

The chain couples TRBV28 to TRBJ1-2, with 7 bases that match TRBD1. CDR1 MDHEN and CDR2 SYDVKM come from the germline V gene. There are 15 residues in the CDR3. The V gene end was trimmed by 5 bases and the J gene end by 5 bases; junction bases not matched to a gene: 11. CDR3 sequence reads: CASSNYRGGKYGYTF. As DNA, the CDR3 is TGTGCCAGCAGTAACTACAGGGGCGGGAAATATGGCTACACCTTC.

This clone was picked up one time. The V call is TRBV15, the J call TRBJ2-5; 12 nucleotides align to TRBD2. The CDR3 is 16 residues long. Trimming at V came to 3 bases and at J to 4 bases, leaving 6 bases not matched to a gene. From germline, CDR1 is LNHNV and CDR2 YYDKDF (reference sequence). This CDR3 is CATSRDRLAGVETQYF. The CDR3 nucleotides are TGTGCCACCAGCAGGGACAGACTAGCGGGGGTAGAGACCCAGTACTTC.

The chain is built from TRBV15 and TRBJ1-5; D is uncertain. In germline, CDR1 is LNHNV, CDR2 YYDKDF (reference sequence). The V gene lost 6 bases and the J gene lost 2 bases, with 11 bases spanning the gap. The CDR3 has 14 residues. The CDR3 sequence: CATRGGGGNQPQHF. CDR3 nucleotides: TGTGCCACCAGAGGAGGCGGGGGCAATCAGCCCCAGCATTTT.

This chain connects TRBV7-3 to TRBJ1-1; perhaps TRBD1 as D (6 bases). Trimming removed 6 bases at V and 1 base at J, with 12 bases between. There are 14 residues in the CDR3. Germline values: CDR1 SGHTA, CDR2 FQGTGA. This CDR3 is CASRSGQPNTEAFF. In DNA form, the CDR3 reads TGTGCCAGCAGATCCGGACAGCCGAACACTGAAGCTTTCTTT.

The J gene is TRBJ1-2, the V gene TRBV6-1, with 7 positions matching TRBD1. CDR1 is MNHNS and CDR2 is SASEGT in the germline V gene. The CDR3 has 14 residues. V shed 6 bases and J 1 base; nucleotides not matched to a gene: 5. The CDR3 nucleotides are TGTGCCAGCAGCCGGACAGGTATTAACTATGGCTACACCTTC. Residues: CASSRTGINYGYTF.

CDR3 DNA: TGTGCCAGTAGTATCACCAGGGGGAATCAGCCCCAGCATTTT. Translating it yields CASSITRGNQPQHF. The chain carries TRBV19 and TRBJ1-5; 7 bases map to TRBD1. V lost 3 bases to trimming and J lost 4 bases; unmatched junction nucleotides: 3. Per the germline V gene, CDR1 is LNHDA and CDR2 is SQIVND (reference sequence). CDR3 length: 14 residues. Variable domain in full (rest from reference TRBV19 and TRBJ1-5): DGGITQSPKYLFRKEGQNVTLSCEQNLNHDAMYWYRQDPGQGLRLIYYSQIVNDFQKGDIAEGYSVSREKKESFPLTVTSAQKNPTAFYLCASSITRGNQPQHFGDGTRLSIL.

The rearrangement links TRBV11-2 to TRBJ2-7; D is possibly TRBD1 (6 bases). Trimming shortened V by 5 bases and J by 2 bases, and 19 bases separated the two germline ends. The CDR3 runs to 16 residues. CDR1 SGHAT and CDR2 FQNNGV come from the germline V gene. The DNA of the CDR3 is TGTGCCAGCAGCACCGGACAGTCCGGCACTCCCTACGAGCAGTACTTC. It encodes CASSTGQSGTPYEQYF.

The V and J genes are TRBV4-2 and TRBJ1-3; D unclear. The CDR3 is made up of 16 amino acids. Germline V gives CDR1 LGHNA, CDR2 YNFKEQ. Trimming took off 3 bases at V and 0 bases at J, with 12 bases between the two ends. The CDR3, as DNA: TGTGCCAGCAGCCAGCGAGGGAGGGTCTCTGGAAACACCATATATTTT. This sequence encodes CASSQRGRVSGNTIYF.

The CDR3 region has the DNA TGTGCCAGTTCGACCTCCGGGACAGCAATGCGCCAGCATTTT. Its translation is CASSTSGTAMRQHF. This chain uses TRBV19 with TRBJ1-5; 7 bases map to TRBD1. CDR3 length: 14 amino acids. The germline V gene has CDR1 LNHDA and CDR2 SQIVND (reference sequence). The J segment lost 12 bases and the V segment lost 8 bases, leaving 16 bases of the junction unmatched.

The J gene is TRBJ2-3, the V gene TRBV30, with D perhaps matching TRBD2 (6 bases). Trimming took 0 bases from V and 4 from J, leaving 11 bases between them. The CDR3 runs 14 residues. Germline values: CDR1 GTSNPN, CDR2 SVGIG (reference sequence). Here the CDR3 reads CAWSVLRGSDTQYF. The DNA of the CDR3 is TGTGCCTGGAGTGTACTGCGGGGCTCAGATACGCAGTATTTT.

This sequence joins TRBV14 and TRBJ2-4; D possibly corresponds to TRBD1 (5 bases). The germline CDR1 and CDR2 sequences are SGHDN and FVKESK. V dropped 4 bases and J dropped 0 bases, with 7 bases sitting between them. The CDR3 length is 14 residues. The DNA of the CDR3 is TGTGCCAGCAGCCTACAGGTAGCCAAAAACATTCAGTACTTC. Encoded protein: CASSLQVAKNIQYF.

The CDR3 DNA follows: TGTGCTAGTGGGACTAGCGGCGCAGATACGCAGTATTTT. It encodes CASGTSGADTQYF. This rearrangement joins TRBV12-5 to TRBJ2-3; TRBD2 agrees at 9 bases. CDR3 length: 13 residues. Trimming took 6 bases from V and 4 from J; bases not matched to a gene: 2. Germline V gives CDR1 LGHNT, CDR2 FRNRAP.